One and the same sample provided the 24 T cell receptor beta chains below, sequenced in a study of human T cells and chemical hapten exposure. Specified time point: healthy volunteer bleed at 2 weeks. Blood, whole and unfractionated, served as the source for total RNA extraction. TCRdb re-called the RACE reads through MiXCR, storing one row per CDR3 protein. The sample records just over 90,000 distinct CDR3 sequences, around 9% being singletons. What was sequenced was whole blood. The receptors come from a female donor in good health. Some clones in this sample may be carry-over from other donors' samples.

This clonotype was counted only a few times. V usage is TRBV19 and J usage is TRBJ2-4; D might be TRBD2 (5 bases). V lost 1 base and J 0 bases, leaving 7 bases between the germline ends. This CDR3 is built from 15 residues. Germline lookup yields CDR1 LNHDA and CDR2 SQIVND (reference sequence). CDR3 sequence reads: CASSIGELAKNIQYF. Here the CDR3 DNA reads TGTGCCAGTAGTATAGGGGAGCTAGCCAAAAACATTCAGTACTTC.

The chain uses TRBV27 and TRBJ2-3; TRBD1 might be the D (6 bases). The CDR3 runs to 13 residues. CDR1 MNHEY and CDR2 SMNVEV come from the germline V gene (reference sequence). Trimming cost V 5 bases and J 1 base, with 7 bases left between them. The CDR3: CASSRQGTDTQYF. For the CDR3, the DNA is TGTGCCAGCAGTCGACAGGGCACAGATACGCAGTATTTT.

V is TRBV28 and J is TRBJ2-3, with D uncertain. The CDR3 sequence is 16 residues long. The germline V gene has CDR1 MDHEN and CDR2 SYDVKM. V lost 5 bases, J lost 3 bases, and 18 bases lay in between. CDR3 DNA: TGTGCCAGCAGTCCGGGCCAATGGAAGGTAACAGATACGCAGTATTTT. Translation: CASSPGQWKVTDTQYF. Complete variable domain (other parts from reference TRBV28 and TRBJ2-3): DVKVTQSSRYLVKRTGEKVFLECVQDMDHENMFWYRQDPGLGLRLIYFSYDVKMKEKGDIPEGYSVSREKKERFSLILESASTNQTSMYLCASSPGQWKVTDTQYFGPGTRLTVL.

CDR3 sequence (DNA): TGTGCCAGCAGTTGGGGACTAGCGGGAGTCCCAGGCCCCAATGAGCAGTTCTTC. It specifies CASSWGLAGVPGPNEQFF. J is TRBJ2-1 and V is TRBV12-3 or TRBV12-4; TRBD2 aligns across 14 bases. The trim removed 4 bases at V and 6 bases at J, leaving 11 bases unmatched. This CDR3 comprises 18 residues.

DNA of the CDR3: TGTGCCAGCAGTGAAGCAGGGACGGGGGAGACCCAGTACTTC. As protein: CASSEAGTGETQYF. The chain is built from TRBV25-1 and TRBJ2-5; D possibly matches TRBD1 or TRBD2 (5 bases each). This CDR3 region has 14 residues. V gave up 2 bases and J gave up 5 bases, with 12 bases separating them. Germline lookup yields CDR1 MGHDK and CDR2 SYGVNS.

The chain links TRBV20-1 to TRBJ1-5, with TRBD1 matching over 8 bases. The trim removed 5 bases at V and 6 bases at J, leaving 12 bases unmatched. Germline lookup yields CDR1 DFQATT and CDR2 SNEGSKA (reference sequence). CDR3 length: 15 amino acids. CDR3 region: CSAADRGGAGQPQHF. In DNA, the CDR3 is TGCAGTGCTGCAGACAGGGGAGGGGCCGGTCAGCCCCAGCATTTT.

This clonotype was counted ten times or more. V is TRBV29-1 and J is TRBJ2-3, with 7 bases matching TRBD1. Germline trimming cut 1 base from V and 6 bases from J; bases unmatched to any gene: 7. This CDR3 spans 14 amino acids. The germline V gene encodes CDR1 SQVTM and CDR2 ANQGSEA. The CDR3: CSVEARGSMDTQYF. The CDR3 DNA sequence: TGCAGCGTTGAAGCCAGGGGGAGTATGGATACGCAGTATTTT.

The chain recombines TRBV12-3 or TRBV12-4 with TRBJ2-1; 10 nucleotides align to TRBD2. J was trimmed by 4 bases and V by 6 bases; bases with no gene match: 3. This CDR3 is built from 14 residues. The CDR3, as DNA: TGTGCCAGCAGACTAGCGGGATCTTACAATGAGCAGTTCTTC. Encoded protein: CASRLAGSYNEQFF.

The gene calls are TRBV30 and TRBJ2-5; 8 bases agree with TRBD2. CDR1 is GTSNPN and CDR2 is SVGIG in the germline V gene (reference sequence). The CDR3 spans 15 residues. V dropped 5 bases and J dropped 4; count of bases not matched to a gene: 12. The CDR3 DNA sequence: TGTGCCTGGTCCCCGGGGAGCGGGAGTTTAGAGACCCAGTACTTC. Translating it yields CAWSPGSGSLETQYF.

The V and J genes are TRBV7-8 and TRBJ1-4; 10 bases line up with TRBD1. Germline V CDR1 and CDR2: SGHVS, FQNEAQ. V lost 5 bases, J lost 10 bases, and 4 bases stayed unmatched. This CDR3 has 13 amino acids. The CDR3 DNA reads TGTGCCAGCAGCCCAGGACAGGGGGGAAAACTGTTTTTT. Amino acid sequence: CASSPGQGGKLFF.

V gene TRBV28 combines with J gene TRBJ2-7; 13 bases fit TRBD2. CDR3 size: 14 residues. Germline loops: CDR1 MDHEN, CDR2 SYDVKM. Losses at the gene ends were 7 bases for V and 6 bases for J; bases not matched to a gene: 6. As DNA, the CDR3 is TGTGCCAGCATTAAGGGGACTAGCGGGACCGAGCAGTACTTC. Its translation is CASIKGTSGTEQYF.

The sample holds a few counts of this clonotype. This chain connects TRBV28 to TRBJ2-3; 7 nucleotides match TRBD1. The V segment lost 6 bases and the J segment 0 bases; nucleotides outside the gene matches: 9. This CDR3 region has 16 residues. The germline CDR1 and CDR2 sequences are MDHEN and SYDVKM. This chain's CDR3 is CASSFVGQASTDTQYF. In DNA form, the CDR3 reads TGTGCCAGCAGCTTCGTCGGACAGGCTAGCACAGATACGCAGTATTTT.

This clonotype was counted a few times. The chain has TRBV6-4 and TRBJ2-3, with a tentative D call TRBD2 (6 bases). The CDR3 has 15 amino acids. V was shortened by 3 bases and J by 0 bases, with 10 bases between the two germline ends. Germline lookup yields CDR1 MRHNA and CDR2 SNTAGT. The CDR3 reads CASSEGSGSTDTQYF. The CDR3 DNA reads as TGTGCCAGCAGTGAAGGTAGCGGTAGCACAGATACGCAGTATTTT.

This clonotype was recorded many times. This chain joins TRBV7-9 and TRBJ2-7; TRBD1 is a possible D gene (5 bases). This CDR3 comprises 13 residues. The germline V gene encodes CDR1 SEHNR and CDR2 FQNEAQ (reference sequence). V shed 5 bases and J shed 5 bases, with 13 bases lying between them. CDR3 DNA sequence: TGTGCCAGCAGCGCTCTAGGGGCCCACGAGCAGTACTTC. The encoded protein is CASSALGAHEQYF.

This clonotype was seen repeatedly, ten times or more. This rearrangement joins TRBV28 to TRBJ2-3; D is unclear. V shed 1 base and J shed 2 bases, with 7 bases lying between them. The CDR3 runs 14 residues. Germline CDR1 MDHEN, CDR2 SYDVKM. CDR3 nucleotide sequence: TGTGCCAGCAGTTTATATGGTACCACAGATACGCAGTATTTT. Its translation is CASSLYGTTDTQYF.

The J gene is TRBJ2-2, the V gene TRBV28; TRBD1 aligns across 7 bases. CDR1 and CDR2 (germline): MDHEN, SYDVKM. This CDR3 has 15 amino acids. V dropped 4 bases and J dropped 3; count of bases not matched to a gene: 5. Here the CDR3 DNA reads TGTGCCAGCAGTTCTGACAGGGTAGACACCGGGGAGCTGTTTTTT. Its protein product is CASSSDRVDTGELFF.

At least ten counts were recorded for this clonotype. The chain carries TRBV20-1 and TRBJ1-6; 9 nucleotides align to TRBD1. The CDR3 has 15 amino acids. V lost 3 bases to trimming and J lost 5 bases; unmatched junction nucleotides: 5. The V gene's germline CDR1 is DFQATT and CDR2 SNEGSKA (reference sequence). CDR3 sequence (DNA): TGCAGTGCTAGGCCCGGGACAGGGAATAATTCACCCCTCCACTTT. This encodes CSARPGTGNNSPLHF.

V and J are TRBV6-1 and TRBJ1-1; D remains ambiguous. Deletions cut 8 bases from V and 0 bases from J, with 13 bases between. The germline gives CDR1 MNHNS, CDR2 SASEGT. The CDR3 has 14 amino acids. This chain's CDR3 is CASGLRVMNTEAFF. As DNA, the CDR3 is TGTGCCAGCGGGCTACGGGTTATGAACACTGAAGCTTTCTTT.

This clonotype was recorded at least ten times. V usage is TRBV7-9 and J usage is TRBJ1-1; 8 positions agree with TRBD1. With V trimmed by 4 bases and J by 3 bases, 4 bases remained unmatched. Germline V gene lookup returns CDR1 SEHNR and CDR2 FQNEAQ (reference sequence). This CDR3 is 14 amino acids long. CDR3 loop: CASSYRGNDTEAFF. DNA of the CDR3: TGTGCCAGCAGCTACAGGGGGAATGACACTGAAGCTTTCTTT.

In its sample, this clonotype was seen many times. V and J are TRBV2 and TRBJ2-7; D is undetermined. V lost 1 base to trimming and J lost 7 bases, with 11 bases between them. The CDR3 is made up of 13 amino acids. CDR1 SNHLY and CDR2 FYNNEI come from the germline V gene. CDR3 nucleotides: TGTGCCAGCAGTGAAGTGAAATTGGGGGAGCAGTACTTC. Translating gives CASSEVKLGEQYF. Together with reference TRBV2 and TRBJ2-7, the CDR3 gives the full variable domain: EPEVTQTPSHQVTQMGQEVILRCVPISNHLYFYWYRQILGQKVEFLVSFYNNEISEKSEIFDDQFSVERPDGSNFTLKIRSTKLEDSAMYFCASSEVKLGEQYFGPGTRLTVT.

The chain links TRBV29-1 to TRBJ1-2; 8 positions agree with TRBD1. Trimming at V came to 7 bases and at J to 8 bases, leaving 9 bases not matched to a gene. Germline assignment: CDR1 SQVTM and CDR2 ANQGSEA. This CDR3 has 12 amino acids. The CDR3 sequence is CSGETGGGGYTF. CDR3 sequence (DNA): TGCAGCGGGGAAACAGGGGGGGGCGGCTACACCTTC.

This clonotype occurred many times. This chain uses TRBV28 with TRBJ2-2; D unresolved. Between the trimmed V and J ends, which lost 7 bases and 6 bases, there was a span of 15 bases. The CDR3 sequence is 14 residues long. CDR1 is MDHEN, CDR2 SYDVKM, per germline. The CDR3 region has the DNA TGTGCCAGCATTGGTGGAGAGCTTGCCGGGGAGCTGTTTTTT. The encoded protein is CASIGGELAGELFF.

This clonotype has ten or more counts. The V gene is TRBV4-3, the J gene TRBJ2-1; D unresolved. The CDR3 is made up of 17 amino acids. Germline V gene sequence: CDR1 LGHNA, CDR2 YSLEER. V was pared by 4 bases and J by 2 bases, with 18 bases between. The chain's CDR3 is CASSREQGSPAYNEQFF. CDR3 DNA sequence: TGCGCCAGCAGCCGGGAACAAGGAAGCCCAGCCTACAATGAGCAGTTCTTC.

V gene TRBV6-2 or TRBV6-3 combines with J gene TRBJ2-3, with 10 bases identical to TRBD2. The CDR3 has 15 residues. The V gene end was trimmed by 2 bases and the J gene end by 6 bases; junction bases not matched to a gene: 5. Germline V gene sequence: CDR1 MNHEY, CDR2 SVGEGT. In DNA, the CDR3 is TGTGCCAGCAGTTACGTAGCGGGAGGAGCTGATACGCAGTATTTT. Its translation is CASSYVAGGADTQYF.